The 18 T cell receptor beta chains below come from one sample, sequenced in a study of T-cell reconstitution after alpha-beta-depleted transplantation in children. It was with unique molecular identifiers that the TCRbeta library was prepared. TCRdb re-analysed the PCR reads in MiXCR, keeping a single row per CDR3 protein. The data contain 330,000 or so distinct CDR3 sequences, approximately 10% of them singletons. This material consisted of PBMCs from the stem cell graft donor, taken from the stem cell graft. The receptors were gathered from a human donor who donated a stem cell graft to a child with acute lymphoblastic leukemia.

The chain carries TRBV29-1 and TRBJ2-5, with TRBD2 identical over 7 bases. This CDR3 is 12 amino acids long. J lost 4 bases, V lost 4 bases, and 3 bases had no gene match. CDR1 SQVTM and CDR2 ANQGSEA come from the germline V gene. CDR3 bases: TGCAGCGTTGGGGGGGGATCAGAGACCCAGTACTTC. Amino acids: CSVGGGSETQYF.

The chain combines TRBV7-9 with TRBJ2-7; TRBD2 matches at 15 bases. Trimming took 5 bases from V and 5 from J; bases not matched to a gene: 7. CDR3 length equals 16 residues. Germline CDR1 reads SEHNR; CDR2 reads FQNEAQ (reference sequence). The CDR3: CASSPGLAGGSHEQYF. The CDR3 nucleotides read TGTGCCAGCAGCCCAGGACTAGCGGGAGGGTCCCACGAGCAGTACTTC. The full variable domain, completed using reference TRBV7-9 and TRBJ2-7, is DTGVSQNPRHKITKRGQNVTFRCDPISEHNRLYWYRQTLGQGPEFLTYFQNEAQLEKSRLLSDRFSAERPKGSFSTLEIQRTEQGDSAMYLCASSPGLAGGSHEQYFGPGTRLTVT.

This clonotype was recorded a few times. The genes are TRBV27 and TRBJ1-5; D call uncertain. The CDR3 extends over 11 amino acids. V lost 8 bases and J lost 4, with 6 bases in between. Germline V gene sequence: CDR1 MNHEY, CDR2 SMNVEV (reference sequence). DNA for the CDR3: TGTGCCAGCGGATTTAATCAGCCCCAGCATTTT. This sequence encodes CASGFNQPQHF.

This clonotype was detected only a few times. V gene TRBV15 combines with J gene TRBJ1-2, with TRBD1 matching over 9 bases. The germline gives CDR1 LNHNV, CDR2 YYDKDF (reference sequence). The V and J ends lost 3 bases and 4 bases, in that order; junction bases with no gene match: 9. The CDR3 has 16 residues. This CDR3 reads CATSRGGTGMFYGYTF. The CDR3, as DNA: TGTGCCACCAGCAGGGGCGGGACAGGGATGTTCTATGGCTACACCTTC.

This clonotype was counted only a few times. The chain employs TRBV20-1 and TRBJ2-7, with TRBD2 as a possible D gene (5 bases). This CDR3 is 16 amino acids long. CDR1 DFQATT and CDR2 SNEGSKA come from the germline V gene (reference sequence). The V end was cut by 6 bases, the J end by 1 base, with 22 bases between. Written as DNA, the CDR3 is TGCAGTGCCTTAAACTCCCTAAGCGGTTGGTCCTACGAGCAGTACTTC. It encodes CSALNSLSGWSYEQYF.

CDR3 coding DNA: TGTGCCAGCAGCCCTAAGGGACAGGGGGCGAGAGAGCAGTACTTC. Its protein product is CASSPKGQGAREQYF. The gene calls are TRBV7-9 and TRBJ2-7; 12 bases line up with TRBD1. The CDR3 runs to 15 residues. CDR1 is SEHNR and CDR2 is FQNEAQ in the germline V gene (reference sequence). The V segment lost 5 bases and the J segment 7 bases; nucleotides outside the gene matches: 9.

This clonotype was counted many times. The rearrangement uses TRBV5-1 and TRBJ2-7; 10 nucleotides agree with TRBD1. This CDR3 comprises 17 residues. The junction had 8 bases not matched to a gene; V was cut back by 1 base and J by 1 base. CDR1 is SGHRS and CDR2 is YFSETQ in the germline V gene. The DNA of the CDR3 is TGCGCCAGCAGCTTGTTCCAACGACAGGGGGCTTCCTACGAGCAGTACTTC. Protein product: CASSLFQRQGASYEQYF.

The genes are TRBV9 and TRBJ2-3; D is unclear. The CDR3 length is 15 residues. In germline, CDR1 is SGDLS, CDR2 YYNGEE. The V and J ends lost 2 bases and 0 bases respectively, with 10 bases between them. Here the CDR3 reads CASSVTGTSTDTQYF. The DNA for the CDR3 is TGTGCCAGCAGCGTTACCGGTACTAGCACAGATACGCAGTATTTT.

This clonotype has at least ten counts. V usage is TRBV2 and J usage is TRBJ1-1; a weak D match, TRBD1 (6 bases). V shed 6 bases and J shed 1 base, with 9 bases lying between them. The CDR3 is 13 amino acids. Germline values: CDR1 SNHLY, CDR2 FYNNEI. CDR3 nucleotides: TGTGCCAGCAGGGAGACAGGGAACACTGAAGCTTTCTTT. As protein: CASRETGNTEAFF.

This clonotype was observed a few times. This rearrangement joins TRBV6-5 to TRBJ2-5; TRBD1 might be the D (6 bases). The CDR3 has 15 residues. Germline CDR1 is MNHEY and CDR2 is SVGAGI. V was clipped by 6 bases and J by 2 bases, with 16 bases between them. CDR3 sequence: CASRLQGVWQETQYF. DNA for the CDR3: TGTGCCAGCAGGTTACAGGGAGTCTGGCAAGAGACCCAGTACTTC.

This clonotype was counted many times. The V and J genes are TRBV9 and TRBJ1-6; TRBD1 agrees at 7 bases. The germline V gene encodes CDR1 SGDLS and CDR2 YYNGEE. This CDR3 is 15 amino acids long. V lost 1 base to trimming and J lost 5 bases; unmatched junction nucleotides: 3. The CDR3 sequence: CASSVIGQDNSPLHF. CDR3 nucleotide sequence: TGTGCCAGCAGCGTAATTGGACAGGATAATTCACCCCTCCACTTT.

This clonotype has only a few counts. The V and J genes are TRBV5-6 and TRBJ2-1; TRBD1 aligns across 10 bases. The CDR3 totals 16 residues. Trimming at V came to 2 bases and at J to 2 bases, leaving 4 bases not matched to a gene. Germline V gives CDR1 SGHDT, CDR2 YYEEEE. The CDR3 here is CASSFWGQGTYNEQFF. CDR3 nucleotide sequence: TGTGCCAGCAGCTTCTGGGGACAGGGGACCTACAATGAGCAGTTCTTC.

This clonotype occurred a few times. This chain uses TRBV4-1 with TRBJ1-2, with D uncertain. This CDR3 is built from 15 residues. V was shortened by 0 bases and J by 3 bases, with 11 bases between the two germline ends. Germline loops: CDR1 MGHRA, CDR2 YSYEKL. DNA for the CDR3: TGCGCCAGCAGCCAAGAGGAAGGTTCTCACTATGGCTACACCTTC. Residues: CASSQEEGSHYGYTF.

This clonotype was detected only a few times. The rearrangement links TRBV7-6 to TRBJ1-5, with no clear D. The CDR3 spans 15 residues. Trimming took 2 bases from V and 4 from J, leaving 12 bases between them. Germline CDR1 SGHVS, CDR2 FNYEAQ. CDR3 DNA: TGTGCCAGCAGCTTAATCACCGGGTTTAATCAGCCCCAGCATTTT. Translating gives CASSLITGFNQPQHF.

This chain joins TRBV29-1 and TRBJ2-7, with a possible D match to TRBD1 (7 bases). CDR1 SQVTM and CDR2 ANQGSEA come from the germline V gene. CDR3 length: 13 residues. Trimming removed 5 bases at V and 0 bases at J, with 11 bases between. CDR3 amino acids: CSVQGGYSYEQYF. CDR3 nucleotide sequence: TGCAGCGTTCAGGGGGGATACTCCTACGAGCAGTACTTC.

CDR3 nucleotide sequence: TGTGCCAGCAGTTACCTAGCGGACACAGATACGCAGTATTTT. It encodes CASSYLADTDTQYF. The J gene is TRBJ2-3, the V gene TRBV6-2 or TRBV6-3; TRBD2 matches 7 bases. Per the germline V gene, CDR1 is MNHEY and CDR2 is SVGEGT. V lost 2 bases to trimming and J lost 2 bases; unmatched junction nucleotides: 1. The CDR3 is 14 amino acids.

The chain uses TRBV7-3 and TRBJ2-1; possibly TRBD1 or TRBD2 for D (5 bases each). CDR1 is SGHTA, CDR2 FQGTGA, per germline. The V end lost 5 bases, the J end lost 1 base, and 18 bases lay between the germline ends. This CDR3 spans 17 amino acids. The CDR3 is CASSGTGTKSSYNEQFF. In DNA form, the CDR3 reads TGTGCCAGCAGCGGGACCGGGACCAAGTCTTCCTACAATGAGCAGTTCTTC.

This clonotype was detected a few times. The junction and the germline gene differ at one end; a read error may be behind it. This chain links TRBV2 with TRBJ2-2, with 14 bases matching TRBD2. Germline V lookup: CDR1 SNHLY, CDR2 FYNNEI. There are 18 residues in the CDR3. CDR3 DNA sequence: TGTACCAGCAGGTCAGCCCGACTAGCGGGAGGGCCCCCCGGGGAGCTGTTTTTT. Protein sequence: CTSRSARLAGGPPGELFF.